The sequence of this T cell receptor beta chain was determined in a study of blood T cell repertoires in COVID-19. Study summary: The origin of the acute and convalescent COVID-19 samples was the United States, Italy and Spain. T cells, B-cell-depleted T cells, or PBMCs provided the cDNA or gDNA that served as material.

This CDR3 is built from 12 residues. Looked up from germline, CDR1 is SGHDN and CDR2 is FVKESK. Trimming stripped 1 base from V and 4 bases from J, with 4 bases between. Per the authors' pipeline: Estimation of nucleated cell counts was performed using reference gene primer amplification. The assay was immunoSEQ multiplex PCR, and TCRdb's table has in-frame clones only and misses some. That table gives V, J and clone size, and the DNA gave D and trimming. Here the sample spans 100,000 to 150,000 clones, 88% being singletons. The sequenced sample was peripheral blood. This receptor was identified in a man between 65 and 80 years old with active COVID-19. The chain employs TRBV14 and TRBJ1-2, with unresolved D. The CDR3 loop reads CASSQVGYGYTF. The DNA of the CDR3 is TGTGCCAGCAGCCAAGTCGGCTATGGCTACACCTTC.